Ten or more counts support the clone carrying this T cell receptor (beta chain). TCR beta CDR3 regions were amplified from RNA. First-round RT-PCR with HTBI primers amplified the TCR CDR3 region. TCRdb independently ran MiXCR on the multiplex PCR reads; one entry per CDR3 protein. The table lists around 350,000 distinct CDR3 sequences, about 18% of them singletons. Diagnostic assessment was based on clinical symptoms, serum thyroxine and TRAb, thyroid ultrasound and orbital computed tomography. Any symptoms of ophthalmopathy came after the first hyperthyroidism diagnosis, from which the blood sample dates. This record belongs to a study of T cells in Graves' hyperthyroidism and ophthalmopathy. Germline loops: CDR1 MNHNS, CDR2 SASEGT. J was trimmed by 6 bases and V by 7 bases; bases with no gene match: 3. This CDR3 spans 12 amino acids.

This clonotype was obtained from a woman in her thirties with Graves' hyperthyroidism that later progressed to Graves' ophthalmopathy. The sample comprised blood. This chain uses TRBV6-1 with TRBJ2-1, with 7 bases aligning to TRBD1. DNA for the CDR3: TGTGCCAGCAAGGACAGGATCAATGAGCAGTTCTTC. This codes for CASKDRINEQFF.